This TCR beta chain comes out of a study of T cell responses to AZD1222 COVID-19 vaccine. Turning to this clone: The target antigen is unknown.

The germline V and J ends were trimmed by 4 bases and 9 bases, with 19 bases remaining between them. Germline assignment: CDR1 SGHTA and CDR2 FQGNSA. The length of the CDR3 is 15 residues. The study, taken as a whole, reports: At baseline, seropositivity was found in only a handful of AZD1222 recipients. Most donors were white British and more were female, and clonal diversity was possibly underestimated. Every sample of the repertoires postdated the peak T cell response. Reportedly, nearly half the spike-specific TCRs target unmutated variant regions.

Sequencing was performed with immunoSEQ multiplex PCR; in TCRdb, only in-frame clones are kept and a portion is missing. This sample has about 140,000 clones; over 85% occur once, and the top ten carry approximately 0.9%. This clonotype was sampled from an adult in good health. The chain joins TRBV7-2 to TRBJ2-1; possibly TRBD2 for D (5 bases). The sequenced sample was peripheral blood, obtained on day 0 of MenACWY control vaccination. The CDR3 DNA reads TGTGCCAGCAGCTCCCCCGGGATCTCCCGTGTTGAGCAGTTCTTC. This encodes CASSSPGISRVEQFF.